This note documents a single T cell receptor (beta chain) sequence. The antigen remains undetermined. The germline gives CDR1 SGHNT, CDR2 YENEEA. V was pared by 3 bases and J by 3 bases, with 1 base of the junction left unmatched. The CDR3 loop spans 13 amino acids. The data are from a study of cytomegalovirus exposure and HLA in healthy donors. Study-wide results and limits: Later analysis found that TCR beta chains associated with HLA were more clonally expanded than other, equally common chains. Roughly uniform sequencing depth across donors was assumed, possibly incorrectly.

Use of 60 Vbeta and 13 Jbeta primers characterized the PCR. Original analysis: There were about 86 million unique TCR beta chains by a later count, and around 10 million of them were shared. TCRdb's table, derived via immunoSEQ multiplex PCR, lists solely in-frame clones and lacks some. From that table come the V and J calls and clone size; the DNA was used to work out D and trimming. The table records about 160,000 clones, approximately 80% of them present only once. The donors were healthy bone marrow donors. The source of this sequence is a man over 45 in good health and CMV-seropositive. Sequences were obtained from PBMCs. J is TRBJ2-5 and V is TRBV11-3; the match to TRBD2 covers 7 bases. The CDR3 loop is CASSFRGEETQYF. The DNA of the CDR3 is TGTGCCAGCAGCTTCCGGGGGGAAGAGACCCAGTACTTC.